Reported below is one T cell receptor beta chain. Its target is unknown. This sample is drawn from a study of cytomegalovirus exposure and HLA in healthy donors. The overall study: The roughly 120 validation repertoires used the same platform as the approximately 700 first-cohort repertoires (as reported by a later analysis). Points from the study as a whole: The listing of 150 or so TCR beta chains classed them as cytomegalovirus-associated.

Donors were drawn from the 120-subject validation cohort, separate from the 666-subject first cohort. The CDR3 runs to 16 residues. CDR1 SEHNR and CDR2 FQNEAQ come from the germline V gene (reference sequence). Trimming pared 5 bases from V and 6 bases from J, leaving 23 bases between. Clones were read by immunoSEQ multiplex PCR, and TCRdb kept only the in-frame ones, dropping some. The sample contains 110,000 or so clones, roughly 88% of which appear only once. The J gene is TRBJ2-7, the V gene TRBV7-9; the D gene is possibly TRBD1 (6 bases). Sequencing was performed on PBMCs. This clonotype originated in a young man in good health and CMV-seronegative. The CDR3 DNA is TGTGCCAGCAGCCTGGGGCCTGTACAGGGCTGGGGCGAGCAGTACTTC. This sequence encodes CASSLGPVQGWGEQYF.